This entry is about one T cell receptor (beta chain). No antigen is known for it. The data originate from a study of response to subunit inactivated influenza vaccine. General study points: Authors suggested that a seasonal influenza vaccination recruits few new T cells each time.

A single record per CDR3 protein comes from TCRdb applying MiXCR to the RT-PCR reads. The sample yields about 520,000 distinct CDR3 sequences, around 7.9% seen once. Sample: PBMCs from blood, taken 23 to 25 months after vaccination. This clonotype was sampled from a man between 50 and 75 years old who received an inactivated influenza vaccine.

CDR3: CSARGQYSPLHF. The CDR3 DNA sequence: TGCAGTGCTAGAGGGCAATATTCACCCCTCCACTTT. The genes are TRBV20-1 and TRBJ1-6, with D unclear. The CDR3 sequence is 12 residues long. Trimming pared 1 base from V and 8 bases from J, leaving 6 bases between. Germline CDR1 DFQATT, CDR2 SNEGSKA (reference sequence).